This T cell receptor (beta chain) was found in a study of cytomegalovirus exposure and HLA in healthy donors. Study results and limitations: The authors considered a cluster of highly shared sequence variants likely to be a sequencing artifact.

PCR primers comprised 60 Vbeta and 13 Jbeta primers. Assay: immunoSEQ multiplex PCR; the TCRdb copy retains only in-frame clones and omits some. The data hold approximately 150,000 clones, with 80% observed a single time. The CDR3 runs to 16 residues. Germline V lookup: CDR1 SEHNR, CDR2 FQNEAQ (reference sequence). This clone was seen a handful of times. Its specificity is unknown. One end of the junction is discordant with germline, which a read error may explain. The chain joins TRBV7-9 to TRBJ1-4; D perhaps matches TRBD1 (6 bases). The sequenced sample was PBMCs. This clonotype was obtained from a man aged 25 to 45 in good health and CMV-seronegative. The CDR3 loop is CSSSLGALGANEKLFF. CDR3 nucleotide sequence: TGTTCCAGCAGCTTAGGGGCTCTGGGGGCCAATGAAAAACTGTTTTTT.